This is a list of T cell receptor beta chains from one sample in a study of cytomegalovirus exposure and HLA in healthy donors. TCRdb keeps only in-frame clones here, not all; method: immunoSEQ multiplex PCR. The sample yields 220,000 or so clones, less than 90% seen once. The sequencing sample was made of PBMCs. These TCRs come from a woman aged 18-29 years in good health and CMV-seronegative. CDR3s include the opening cysteine and the closing phenylalanine or tryptophan. D genes are given only for firm matches. A row's size may be missing; if present it is once, few, many or a size class.

DNA	CDR3	size	D	J	V
TGTGCCAGCAGCTTGATCCGGGATACGCAGTATTTT	CASSLIRDTQYF	.	.	TRBJ2-3	TRBV7-2
TGCAGCGTTAAGTTGGGGGGCGCTGAAGCTTTCTTT	CSVKLGGAEAFF	.	.	TRBJ1-1	TRBV29-1
TGTGCCAGCAGCCGGACTAGCGGGGGTCGTGCAGATACGCAGTATTTT	CASSRTSGGRADTQYF	.	TRBD2	TRBJ2-3	TRBV4-2
TGTGCCAGCAGCCCTCCGGGGATGAACACTGAAGCTTTCTTT	CASSPPGMNTEAFF	.	.	TRBJ1-1	TRBV14
TGTGCCAGCAACCTGAGCGGAGCCTACGAGCAGTACTTC	CASNLSGAYEQYF	.	.	TRBJ2-7	TRBV6-1
TGTGCCAGCAGCTTATCCTCATCCTTATCCTACGAGCAGTACTTC	CASSLSSSLSYEQYF	.	.	TRBJ2-7	TRBV5-4
TGCGCCAGCAGCTTGGAGCTACGAGAGTACAATGAGCAGTTCTTC	CASSLELREYNEQFF	.	.	TRBJ2-1	TRBV5-1
TGTGCCAGCAGTGACAGGGTTCCTTACGAGCAGTACTTC	CASSDRVPYEQYF	.	TRBD1	TRBJ2-7	TRBV28
TGCGCCAGCAGCTTGGCCACAGGGTCGGCAGAGACCCAGTACTTC	CASSLATGSAETQYF	once	.	TRBJ2-5	TRBV5-1
TGCGCCAGCAGCCTACCGATCAGGGGCCCACTCCTTAGCACAGATACGCAGTATTTT	CASSLPIRGPLLSTDTQYF	.	.	TRBJ2-3	TRBV4-1
TGTGCCAGCACCCCTCAATGGCCTACAGGGGCCGTAGGAGGCTACACCTTC	CASTPQWPTGAVGGYTF	few	TRBD1	TRBJ1-2	TRBV27
TGTGCCAGCAGCCGAGGGGATACCACAGATACGCAGTATTTT	CASSRGDTTDTQYF	.	.	TRBJ2-3	TRBV11-3
TGTGCCAGCAGTCCTCAGACAGGGCAGGGCTACACCTTC	CASSPQTGQGYTF	.	TRBD1	TRBJ1-2	TRBV27
TGTGCCAGCAGCCAAGCGGCTGCGTCCTACGAGCAGTACTTC	CASSQAAASYEQYF	.	.	TRBJ2-7	TRBV9
TGTGCCAGCAGTGCCCGTATAGGGGGCGGAAACACCATATATTTT	CASSARIGGGNTIYF	once	TRBD1	TRBJ1-3	TRBV6-1
TGTGCCAGCAGCCGGGGCATGGGTCCCGTGGATGGCTACACCTTC	CASSRGMGPVDGYTF	.	.	TRBJ1-2	TRBV5-5
TGTGCCAGCAGCCGTTTCACTAGCGGTACCTACAATGAGCAGTTCTTC	CASSRFTSGTYNEQFF	.	TRBD2	TRBJ2-1	TRBV11-2
TGTGCCAGCAGTGGTAGCTACAGGGGTTACGAGCAGTACTTC	CASSGSYRGYEQYF	.	TRBD1	TRBJ2-7	TRBV2
TGTGCCAGCAGTTTATTAGGAGTGCGGGAGGGCAACGAGCAGTACTTC	CASSLLGVREGNEQYF	.	TRBD2	TRBJ2-7	TRBV28
TGTGCCAGCCGCCAGACGAGCTCTGGAAACACCATATATTTT	CASRQTSSGNTIYF	.	.	TRBJ1-3	TRBV6-1
TGTGCCAGCAGCCCCCAAGCGAGCACAGATACGCAGTATTTT	CASSPQASTDTQYF	.	.	TRBJ2-3	TRBV7-9
TGTGCCAGCAGCTTAACAGGTCCGGGAGCCACCTCGACCCAGTACTTC	CASSLTGPGATSTQYF	.	.	TRBJ2-5	TRBV7-3
TGCAGTGCTAGAGAGGCAGATACGCAGTATTTT	CSAREADTQYF	.	.	TRBJ2-3	TRBV20-1
TGTGCCAGCAGTTACGGGACAGGGGCCGGCTACACCTTC	CASSYGTGAGYTF	.	TRBD1	TRBJ1-2	TRBV6-5
TGTGCCAGCAGTGCGGAGGATAGCGGGGGCCCCATTCAGCAGTTCTTC	CASSAEDSGGPIQQFF	.	TRBD2	TRBJ2-1	TRBV6-1
TGTGCCAGTAGTATATCGGAGGGCAATGAGCAGTTCTTC	CASSISEGNEQFF	.	.	TRBJ2-1	TRBV19
TGTGCCATCAGTGAGGATGGTTACGAGCAGTACTTC	CAISEDGYEQYF	.	.	TRBJ2-7	TRBV10-3
TGTGCCAGCAGGCCCGGGACAGGGGGCGTGTATGGCTACACCTTC	CASRPGTGGVYGYTF	few	TRBD1	TRBJ1-2	TRBV6-5
TGTGCCAGCAGCTTAGGTTTCCCGGGACAGGACACTGAAGCTTTCTTT	CASSLGFPGQDTEAFF	.	TRBD1	TRBJ1-1	TRBV11-2